The 29 T cell receptor beta chains reported below all come from one sample, sequenced in a study of T cells in Graves' hyperthyroidism and ophthalmopathy. The TCR beta CDR3 regions underwent amplification using RNA transcripts as the source. The TCR CDR3 was amplified in a first-round RT-PCR using the HTBI primer set. Via MiXCR, TCRdb re-called the multiplex PCR reads, giving one row per CDR3 protein. There are around 600,000 distinct CDR3 sequences in the sample; more than 13% occur only once, and about 7% lies in the top ten. Sequences were obtained from blood. The receptor source for this set is a young woman with Graves' ophthalmopathy.

The sample holds many counts of this clonotype. The V and J genes are TRBV9 and TRBJ1-2; TRBD1 agrees at 7 bases. V shed 0 bases and J 5 bases; nucleotides not matched to a gene: 10. CDR3 length: 16 residues. CDR1 and CDR2 (germline): SGDLS, YYNGEE. CDR3 DNA: TGTGCCAGCAGCGTAGAGGTGGGGGGACAGCTGTATGGCTACACCTTC. Translated, it gives CASSVEVGGQLYGYTF.

The sample holds many counts of this clonotype. V gene TRBV12-3 or TRBV12-4 combines with J gene TRBJ2-1; TRBD2 aligns across 7 bases. Trimming took 1 base from V and 5 from J; bases not matched to a gene: 8. The CDR3 spans 16 residues. The CDR3 region has the DNA TGTGCCAGCAGTTTAGGTTGGCGGGAGAGCGACAATGAGCAGTTCTTC. This gives the protein CASSLGWRESDNEQFF.

In its sample, this clonotype was seen a few times. Here the CDR3 reads CAFTDHYNSPLHF. The CDR3 coding sequence is TGTGCCTTTACAGACCACTATAATTCACCCCTCCACTTT. The chain is built from TRBV30 and TRBJ1-6; D unresolved. Germline V lookup: CDR1 GTSNPN, CDR2 SVGIG (reference sequence). The CDR3 is made up of 13 amino acids. Trimming took off 7 bases at V and 3 bases at J, with 10 bases between the two ends.

This clonotype was seen many times. The chain combines TRBV28 with TRBJ1-6, with 9 bases that match TRBD1. The CDR3 spans 16 residues. Germline values: CDR1 MDHEN, CDR2 SYDVKM. J gave up 7 bases and V 0 bases, and 4 bases lay outside the gene matches. CDR3: CASSLWGDRENSPLHF. DNA of the CDR3: TGTGCCAGCAGTTTATGGGGGGACAGGGAGAATTCACCCCTCCACTTT.

This clonotype was observed a few times. The chain joins TRBV10-3 to TRBJ2-7, with 8 positions matching TRBD1. CDR1 and CDR2 from the germline V gene are ENHRY and SYGVKD. This CDR3 spans 15 amino acids. With V trimmed by 8 bases and J by 7 bases, 16 bases remained unmatched. The CDR3 region is CAIGGAGGGYVEQYF. CDR3 coding DNA: TGTGCCATCGGCGGGGCAGGGGGCGGCTACGTGGAGCAGTACTTC.

V gene TRBV27 combines with J gene TRBJ1-2, with 9 bases lining up with TRBD1. CDR1 and CDR2 (germline): MNHEY, SMNVEV (reference sequence). V shed 5 bases and J 5 bases; nucleotides not matched to a gene: 6. The CDR3 spans 14 residues. The CDR3 bases are TGTGCCAGCAGTAGGGACAGGGATCAGTATGGCTACACCTTC. This translates into CASSRDRDQYGYTF.

This clonotype was observed many times. The chain couples TRBV12-3 or TRBV12-4 to TRBJ1-5; D not certain. The germline V and J ends were trimmed by 3 bases and 7 bases, with 13 bases remaining between them. The CDR3 length is 14 residues. DNA of the CDR3: TGTGCCAGCAGTTTCTCCCTGGGTTGGCAGCCCCAGCATTTT. It specifies CASSFSLGWQPQHF.

This clonotype came up many times. J is TRBJ2-7 and V is TRBV11-2; 8 bases line up with TRBD1. The CDR3 covers 18 residues. The trim removed 3 bases at V and 2 bases at J, leaving 15 bases unmatched. Germline V lookup: CDR1 SGHAT, CDR2 FQNNGV. The CDR3 sequence: CASSFSLRPGGLTYEQYF. Written as DNA, the CDR3 is TGTGCCAGCAGCTTTTCTTTACGGCCAGGGGGCTTGACCTACGAGCAGTACTTC.

Many counts were recorded for this clonotype. V and J are TRBV27 and TRBJ2-1, with D tentatively TRBD2 (6 bases). CDR1 is MNHEY, CDR2 SMNVEV, per germline (reference sequence). Trimming removed 3 bases at V and 9 bases at J, with 18 bases between. The CDR3 is 15 residues long. This CDR3 is CASSFDGGISGEQFF. DNA of the CDR3: TGTGCCAGCAGTTTCGATGGCGGGATTAGTGGTGAGCAGTTCTTC.

The rearrangement joins TRBV30 to TRBJ1-5, with D perhaps TRBD1 (6 bases). CDR3 length: 18 amino acids. Germline assignment: CDR1 GTSNPN and CDR2 SVGIG (reference sequence). Deletions cut 3 bases from V and 0 bases from J, with 21 bases between. CDR3 nucleotides: TGTGCCTGGAGCTCCGACAGGACCGGGGGGTATAGCAATCAGCCCCAGCATTTT. Its translation is CAWSSDRTGGYSNQPQHF.

This clonotype was counted many times. The chain has TRBV6-1 and TRBJ2-7; D gene uncertain. The CDR3 covers 16 residues. Germline lookup yields CDR1 MNHNS and CDR2 SASEGT. Trimming took off 5 bases at V and 3 bases at J, with 20 bases between the two ends. CDR3 residues: CASSPRLSMWDYEQYF. Here the CDR3 DNA reads TGTGCCAGCAGTCCACGCCTGAGCATGTGGGACTACGAGCAGTACTTC.

The chain links TRBV27 to TRBJ1-1; no clear D gene. The CDR3 runs to 14 residues. CDR1 and CDR2 (germline): MNHEY, SMNVEV (reference sequence). The V and J ends lost 2 bases and 7 bases respectively, with 14 bases between them. CDR3 protein: CASSLTGGKGEAFF. Here the CDR3 DNA reads TGTGCCAGCAGTTTAACCGGAGGGAAAGGTGAAGCTTTCTTT.

This clonotype was counted a few times. The CDR3 coding sequence is TGTGCCAGCTCAGACCAGGCGGAAGCTAACTATGGCTACACCTTC. Translating gives CASSDQAEANYGYTF. V is TRBV18 and J is TRBJ1-2, with D unresolved. The germline gives CDR1 KGHSH, CDR2 LQKENI. The CDR3 is made up of 15 amino acids. Trimming stripped 5 bases from V and 0 bases from J, with 13 bases between.

This clonotype was seen ten or more times. V is TRBV18 and J is TRBJ2-7, with 8 nucleotides matching TRBD1. CDR3 size: 16 residues. Germline V gene lookup returns CDR1 KGHSH and CDR2 LQKENI. The trim removed 5 bases at V and 1 base at J, leaving 10 bases unmatched. CDR3 bases: TGTGCCAGCTCAATACGACAGGGGAGAGGTTCCTACGAGCAGTACTTC. It is translated as CASSIRQGRGSYEQYF.

This clonotype occurred many times. The gene calls are TRBV15 and TRBJ2-7, with 8 bases identical to TRBD2. The CDR3 totals 15 residues. The J segment lost 2 bases and the V segment lost 2 bases, leaving 5 bases of the junction unmatched. Germline loops: CDR1 LNHNV, CDR2 YYDKDF (reference sequence). The CDR3 region is CATSRRGLVPYEQYF. The CDR3 DNA reads TGTGCCACCAGCAGACGGGGACTAGTTCCCTACGAGCAGTACTTC.

There are many counts of this clonotype. This chain uses TRBV6-2 or TRBV6-3 with TRBJ2-6; D is undetermined. Germline V gives CDR1 MNHEY, CDR2 SVGEGT. The germline V and J ends were trimmed by 5 bases and 0 bases, with 8 bases remaining between them. This CDR3 region has 15 residues. The chain's CDR3 is CASSTALSGANVLTF. The DNA of the CDR3 is TGTGCCAGCAGTACGGCCCTCTCTGGGGCCAACGTCCTGACTTTC.

This clonotype was detected ten times or more. V gene TRBV12-3 or TRBV12-4 combines with J gene TRBJ1-1, with D unclear. V lost 4 bases and J lost 1, with 10 bases in between. The CDR3 length is 14 residues. CDR3 loop: CASSSRNPNTEAFF. CDR3 nucleotides: TGTGCCAGCAGTTCCAGGAACCCGAACACTGAAGCTTTCTTT.

This chain uses TRBV27 with TRBJ1-6; tentatively, D is TRBD1 (5 bases). Germline CDR1 and CDR2: MNHEY and SMNVEV (reference sequence). V was clipped by 2 bases and J by 5 bases, with 7 bases between them. This CDR3 is 14 amino acids long. CDR3 sequence: CASSLQGHNSPLHF. In nucleotides, the CDR3 is TGTGCCAGCAGTTTACAGGGCCATAATTCACCCCTCCACTTT.

V is TRBV29-1 and J is TRBJ2-7; 9 positions agree with TRBD1. V shed 4 bases and J 6 bases; nucleotides not matched to a gene: 4. The germline V gene encodes CDR1 SQVTM and CDR2 ANQGSEA. This CDR3 region has 12 residues. The CDR3 is CSVAGQGLEQYF. The CDR3, as DNA: TGCAGCGTTGCGGGACAGGGCCTCGAGCAGTACTTC.

This clonotype came up many times. The V call is TRBV20-1, the J call TRBJ2-3, with TRBD1 matching 8 bases. The junction had 2 bases not matched to a gene; V was cut back by 2 bases and J by 4 bases. Germline CDR1 reads DFQATT; CDR2 reads SNEGSKA (reference sequence). CDR3 size: 13 residues. CDR3 amino acids: CSARKQGADTQYF. The CDR3 bases are TGCAGTGCTAGAAAACAGGGGGCAGATACGCAGTATTTT.

The CDR3: CASSVGESEQYF. CDR3 DNA: TGTGCCAGCAGCGTAGGCGAAAGCGAGCAGTACTTC. The chain is built from TRBV9 and TRBJ2-7; the D is unclear. The CDR3 is made up of 12 amino acids. Looked up from germline, CDR1 is SGDLS and CDR2 is YYNGEE. With 0 bases removed from V and 6 bases from J, the gap between germline ends came to 7 bases.

The genes are TRBV15 and TRBJ2-3; D possibly corresponds to TRBD2 (6 bases). CDR3 length: 18 amino acids. V was clipped by 0 bases and J by 2 bases, with 18 bases between them. The germline V gene has CDR1 LNHNV and CDR2 YYDKDF (reference sequence). The CDR3 DNA reads as TGTGCCACCAGCAGAGATCCCGGGAGCCTTGGATACACAGATACGCAGTATTTT. The encoded protein is CATSRDPGSLGYTDTQYF.

The genes are TRBV24-1 and TRBJ2-7; TRBD2 is a possible D gene (6 bases). V lost 4 bases to trimming and J lost 5 bases, with 17 bases between them. The CDR3 consists of 15 residues. Germline V gene data show CDR1 as KGHDR and CDR2 as SFDVKD. The CDR3 here is CATSDPGPGGDEQYF. The DNA for the CDR3 is TGTGCCACCAGTGACCCGGGCCCCGGAGGGGACGAGCAGTACTTC.

The chain carries TRBV13 and TRBJ2-7; 7 nucleotides line up with TRBD1. This CDR3 is built from 15 residues. CDR1 PRHDT and CDR2 FYEKMQ come from the germline V gene (reference sequence). The V and J ends lost 5 bases and 2 bases, in that order; junction bases with no gene match: 9. CDR3 coding DNA: TGTGCCAGCAGCAAAGGGGGCGGTCCAACCTACGAGCAGTACTTC. It specifies CASSKGGGPTYEQYF.

This clonotype was found a few times. The gene calls are TRBV7-2 and TRBJ1-1; D gene unclear. The V end was cut by 6 bases, the J end by 6 bases, with 17 bases between. The germline CDR1 and CDR2 sequences are SGHTA and FQGNSA. The CDR3 has 14 amino acids. Written as DNA, the CDR3 is TGTGCCAGCAGTGACAATCCCCGCAACCCTGAAGCTTTCTTT. Translated: CASSDNPRNPEAFF.

This chain links TRBV15 with TRBJ2-3; 9 nucleotides line up with TRBD1. The CDR3 is 14 amino acids. Trimming cost V 8 bases and J 3 bases; bases outside gene matches: 6. Germline V gene data show CDR1 as LNHNV and CDR2 as YYDKDF (reference sequence). This CDR3 is CATGRDRETDTQYF. In DNA form, the CDR3 reads TGTGCCACCGGCCGGGACAGGGAGACAGATACGCAGTATTTT. The entire variable domain, with the rest obtained from reference TRBV15 and TRBJ2-3, is as follows: DAMVIQNPRYQVTQFGKPVTLSCSQTLNHNVMYWYQQKSSQAPKLLFHYYDKDFNNEADTPDNFQSRRPNTSFCFLDIRSPGLGDTAMYLCATGRDRETDTQYFGPGTRLTVL.

This clonotype appeared many times. The chain is built from TRBV9 and TRBJ2-3; 7 bases are shared with TRBD1. The length of the CDR3 is 16 residues. CDR1 SGDLS and CDR2 YYNGEE come from the germline V gene. J was trimmed by 4 bases and V by 3 bases; bases with no gene match: 11. The CDR3 is CASSALITGVADTQYF. CDR3 bases: TGTGCCAGCAGCGCCCTAATAACAGGGGTAGCAGATACGCAGTATTTT.

In this sample, this clonotype turned up a few times. The gene calls are TRBV19 and TRBJ1-5; D is undetermined. Trimming stripped 1 base from V and 4 bases from J, with 8 bases between. Germline assignment: CDR1 LNHDA and CDR2 SQIVND (reference sequence). This CDR3 comprises 14 residues. The CDR3 reads CASSIGPRNQPQHF. Written as DNA, the CDR3 is TGTGCCAGTAGTATAGGGCCGAGAAATCAGCCCCAGCATTTT. The variable domain in full, completed from reference TRBV19 and TRBJ1-5, reads DGGITQSPKYLFRKEGQNVTLSCEQNLNHDAMYWYRQDPGQGLRLIYYSQIVNDFQKGDIAEGYSVSREKKESFPLTVTSAQKNPTAFYLCASSIGPRNQPQHFGDGTRLSIL.

The sample holds a few counts of this clonotype. With a much larger clone just one base away, this may be a read error. This chain uses TRBV28 with TRBJ2-7; no clear D gene. From germline, CDR1 is MDHEN and CDR2 SYDVKM. The CDR3 loop spans 16 amino acids. The CDR3 DNA follows: TGTGCCAGCAGTTTTCGGCTCGAATACCCCTCCTACGGGCAGTACTTC. It yields the protein CASSFRLEYPSYGQYF.